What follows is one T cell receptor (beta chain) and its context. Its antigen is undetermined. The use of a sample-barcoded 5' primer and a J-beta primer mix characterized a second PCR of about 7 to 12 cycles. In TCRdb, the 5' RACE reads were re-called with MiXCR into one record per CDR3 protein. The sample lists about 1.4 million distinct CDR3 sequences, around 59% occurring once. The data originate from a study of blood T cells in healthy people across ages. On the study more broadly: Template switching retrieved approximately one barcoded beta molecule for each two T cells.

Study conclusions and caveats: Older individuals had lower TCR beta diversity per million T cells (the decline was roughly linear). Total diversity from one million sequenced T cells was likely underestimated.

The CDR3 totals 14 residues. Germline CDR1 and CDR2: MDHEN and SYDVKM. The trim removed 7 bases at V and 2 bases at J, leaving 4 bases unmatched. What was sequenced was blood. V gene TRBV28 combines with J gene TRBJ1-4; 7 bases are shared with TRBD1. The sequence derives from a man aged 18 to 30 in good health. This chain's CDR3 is CASKLTGTNEKLFF. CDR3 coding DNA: TGTGCCAGCAAACTGACAGGGACTAATGAAAAACTGTTTTTT.